Shown below are 26 T cell receptor beta chains from a single sample sequenced in a study of shared clonotypes between healthy human individuals. Profiling relied on immunoSEQ multiplex PCR, and the TCRdb table lists in-frame clones only, not all of them. The table has roughly 170,000 clones, approximately 60% seen once. The sample taken for sequencing was memory CD4+ T cells sorted from blood. Subset of the sample: CD45RA-negative fraction. The origin of the receptors is a man between 25 and 39 years old in good health.

There are many counts of this clone. V is TRBV2 and J is TRBJ2-5; perhaps TRBD2 as D (5 bases). This CDR3 contains 15 residues. V was clipped by 4 bases and J by 1 base, with 13 bases between them. CDR1 SNHLY and CDR2 FYNNEI come from the germline V gene. The CDR3 DNA sequence: TGTGCCAGCAGTGCGCGGGTAGTCATCCAAGAGACCCAGTACTTC. As protein: CASSARVVIQETQYF. The full variable domain, rest sourced from reference TRBV2 and TRBJ2-5, is EPEVTQTPSHQVTQMGQEVILRCVPISNHLYFYWYRQILGQKVEFLVSFYNNEISEKSEIFDDQFSVERPDGSNFTLKIRSTKLEDSAMYFCASSARVVIQETQYFGPGTRLLVL.

The rearrangement joins TRBV5-1 to TRBJ1-5; the match to TRBD1 covers 7 bases. From germline, CDR1 is SGHRS and CDR2 YFSETQ. The CDR3 extends over 17 amino acids. V gave up 4 bases and J gave up 2 bases; unmatched junction bases: 12. In DNA form, the CDR3 reads TGCGCCAGCAGCCCGCAACAACCGGGACAGCGCAATCAGCCCCAGCATTTT. Its translation is CASSPQQPGQRNQPQHF.

V usage is TRBV18 and J usage is TRBJ2-1; 13 bases line up with TRBD2. The CDR3 is 16 amino acids. Germline V gives CDR1 KGHSH, CDR2 LQKENI. The J segment lost 10 bases and the V segment lost 1 base, leaving 7 bases of the junction unmatched. DNA of the CDR3: TGTGCCAGCTCACCACGGACTAGCGGGAGTGACCGGGAGCAGTTCTTC. Protein sequence: CASSPRTSGSDREQFF.

This chain connects TRBV19 to TRBJ2-5, with D possibly TRBD2 on 7 matching bases. The V gene lost 6 bases and the J gene lost 4 bases, with 27 bases spanning the gap. The germline V gene has CDR1 LNHDA and CDR2 SQIVND (reference sequence). CDR3 size: 18 residues. CDR3 protein: CASSGSVLAGVGAETQYF. CDR3 coding DNA: TGTGCCAGTAGCGGATCAGTATTGGCGGGAGTGGGGGCAGAGACCCAGTACTTC. The full variable domain, rest sourced from reference TRBV19 and TRBJ2-5, is DGGITQSPKYLFRKEGQNVTLSCEQNLNHDAMYWYRQDPGQGLRLIYYSQIVNDFQKGDIAEGYSVSREKKESFPLTVTSAQKNPTAFYLCASSGSVLAGVGAETQYFGPGTRLLVL.

This rearrangement joins TRBV6-1 to TRBJ2-6; 8 nucleotides line up with TRBD1. Looked up from germline, CDR1 is MNHNS and CDR2 is SASEGT. CDR3 length: 17 residues. The V and J ends lost 3 bases and 2 bases, in that order; junction bases with no gene match: 6. The CDR3 loop reads CASSELLRGPGANVLTF. The CDR3 nucleotides are TGTGCCAGCAGTGAGCTCCTCAGGGGGCCTGGGGCCAACGTCCTGACTTTC.

This chain joins TRBV6-6 and TRBJ2-3; 10 bases agree with TRBD2. V lost 5 bases and J lost 7; bases outside the gene matches: 12. The CDR3 consists of 16 residues. Germline V CDR1 and CDR2: MNHNY, SVGAGI (reference sequence). CDR3 sequence: CASSRTLAGVWNTQYF. CDR3 DNA: TGTGCCAGCAGTAGAACCCTAGCGGGAGTATGGAATACGCAGTATTTT.

The rearrangement uses TRBV2 and TRBJ2-1, with D perhaps given as TRBD1 or TRBD2 (6 bases each). Germline-derived CDR1 and CDR2 are SNHLY and FYNNEI. This CDR3 has 13 residues. Trimming cost V 11 bases and J 4 bases, with 15 bases left between them. CDR3 in amino acids: CASRGEVYNEQFF. Here the CDR3 DNA reads TGTGCCTCAAGGGGGGAGGTGTACAATGAGCAGTTCTTC. The full variable domain, its missing parts supplied by reference TRBV2 and TRBJ2-1, is EPEVTQTPSHQVTQMGQEVILRCVPISNHLYFYWYRQILGQKVEFLVSFYNNEISEKSEIFDDQFSVERPDGSNFTLKIRSTKLEDSAMYFCASRGEVYNEQFFGPGTRLTVL.

This chain uses TRBV5-4 with TRBJ2-7; D is perhaps TRBD2 (6 bases). The V gene's germline CDR1 is SGHNT and CDR2 YYREEE (reference sequence). Trimming took 3 bases from V and 3 from J, leaving 13 bases between them. This CDR3 has 14 amino acids. In DNA form, the CDR3 reads TGTGCCAGCAGCTCACAAGACGGGGGCTACGAGCAGTACTTC. The encoded protein is CASSSQDGGYEQYF. The entire variable domain, with the rest obtained from reference TRBV5-4 and TRBJ2-7, is as follows: ETGVTQSPTHLIKTRGQQVTLRCSSQSGHNTVSWYQQALGQGPQFIFQYYREEENGRGNFPPRFSGLQFPNYSSELNVNALELDDSALYLCASSSQDGGYEQYFGPGTRLTVT.

The chain couples TRBV6-1 to TRBJ2-1, with D tentatively TRBD1 (6 bases). This CDR3 is built from 11 residues. CDR1 is MNHNS and CDR2 is SASEGT in the germline V gene. Trimming removed 11 bases from V and 4 bases from J, with 9 bases in between. The CDR3 nucleotides are TGTGCCGTAGGGGGTTACAATGAGCAGTTCTTC. Translated, it gives CAVGGYNEQFF.

The gene calls are TRBV6-1 and TRBJ2-7, with D maybe TRBD1 (5 bases). Germline V lookup: CDR1 MNHNS, CDR2 SASEGT. Trimming took 3 bases from V and 6 from J, leaving 15 bases between them. The CDR3 runs to 14 residues. The DNA for the CDR3 is TGTGCCAGCAGTGACCGCCAGGGATTCGGCGAGCAGTACTTC. This encodes CASSDRQGFGEQYF.

The rearrangement uses TRBV29-1 and TRBJ2-5; 7 positions match TRBD2. The V gene's germline CDR1 is SQVTM and CDR2 ANQGSEA. The CDR3 extends over 13 amino acids. Trimming cost V 7 bases and J 4 bases; bases outside gene matches: 9. In nucleotides, the CDR3 is TGCAGCGGCGGGGAGGGGCGGGGAGAGACCCAGTACTTC. Translation: CSGGEGRGETQYF.

V gene TRBV6-9 combines with J gene TRBJ2-3; D ambiguous. Germline CDR1 reads MNHGY; CDR2 reads SVAAGI. This CDR3 spans 12 amino acids. Trimming removed 5 bases at V and 8 bases at J, with 11 bases between. The CDR3 loop reads CASSELSVTQYF. The DNA of the CDR3 is TGTGCCAGCAGTGAATTATCAGTTACGCAGTATTTT.

This chain uses TRBV4-2 with TRBJ1-1; D gene uncertain. This CDR3 has 13 residues. Germline values: CDR1 LGHNA, CDR2 YNFKEQ. V shed 0 bases and J shed 4 bases, with 6 bases lying between them. The CDR3 DNA sequence: TGTGCCAGCAGCCAAGATTGGAGCACTGAAGCTTTCTTT. This encodes CASSQDWSTEAFF.

The table lists this clone with a few counts. The chain carries TRBV6-4 and TRBJ2-1; 10 positions match TRBD2. The CDR3 spans 14 residues. Unmatched junction bases numbered 0, after V lost 2 bases and J lost 5 bases. Germline V gives CDR1 MRHNA, CDR2 SNTAGT. This CDR3 reads CASSDTSGNNEQFF. CDR3 nucleotide sequence: TGTGCCAGCAGTGACACTAGCGGGAACAATGAGCAGTTCTTC.

The CDR3 sequence is CAISGASRKDTQYF. The CDR3 region has the DNA TGTGCCATCAGTGGGGCTAGCCGTAAGGATACGCAGTATTTT. V and J are TRBV10-3 and TRBJ2-3; the D gene is possibly TRBD2 (5 bases). Deletions cut 4 bases from V and 6 bases from J, with 14 bases between. The CDR3 extends over 14 amino acids. Germline lookup yields CDR1 ENHRY and CDR2 SYGVKD.

The chain uses TRBV5-1 and TRBJ2-7, with 11 bases fitting TRBD1. In germline, CDR1 is SGHRS, CDR2 YFSETQ. V gave up 0 bases and J gave up 4 bases; unmatched junction bases: 3. CDR3 length equals 15 residues. The CDR3 DNA sequence: TGCGCCAGCAGCTTGGATGGACAGGGGGCTTACGAGCAGTACTTC. It translates to CASSLDGQGAYEQYF. Using reference TRBV5-1 and TRBJ2-7 for the parts outside the CDR3, the full variable domain is KAGVTQTPRYLIKTRGQQVTLSCSPISGHRSVSWYQQTPGQGLQFLFEYFSETQRNKGNFPGRFSGRQFSNSRSEMNVSTLELGDSALYLCASSLDGQGAYEQYFGPGTRLTVT.

The chain recombines TRBV20-1 with TRBJ2-1; D perhaps matches TRBD1 (5 bases). CDR3 length: 11 residues. From germline, CDR1 is DFQATT and CDR2 SNEGSKA (reference sequence). The CDR3 loop reads CGAFSYNEQFF. DNA for the CDR3: TGCGGGGCGTTCTCCTACAATGAGCAGTTCTTC.

CDR3 in amino acids: CACHSVGLRSGNTIYF. CDR3 nucleotide sequence: TGTGCCTGCCACAGCGTGGGGTTACGCTCTGGAAACACCATATATTTT. The V call is TRBV30, the J call TRBJ1-3; D is uncertain. This CDR3 has 16 amino acids. CDR1 is GTSNPN and CDR2 is SVGIG in the germline V gene (reference sequence). Trimming took 6 bases from V and 0 from J, leaving 18 bases between them.

This clone showed up just once. As DNA, the CDR3 is TGTGCCAGCAGCCCCGAGTTAGACAGGCTTAACACCGGGGAGCTGTTTTTT. Translation gives CASSPELDRLNTGELFF. The genes are TRBV7-7 and TRBJ2-2; maybe TRBD1 (6 bases). V dropped 5 bases and J dropped 2 bases, with 18 bases sitting between them. CDR3 length: 17 residues. Per germline, CDR1 SSHAT and CDR2 FNYEAQ (reference sequence).

The chain recombines TRBV6-5 with TRBJ2-3, with D tentatively TRBD2 (6 bases). The CDR3 sequence is 13 residues long. Germline V gene sequence: CDR1 MNHEY, CDR2 SVGAGI. V lost 8 bases and J lost 0, with 9 bases in between. The CDR3 spells CASLGGSTDTQYF. Written as DNA, the CDR3 is TGTGCCAGCCTGGGGGGTAGCACAGATACGCAGTATTTT.

The chain employs TRBV10-2 and TRBJ2-7, with 9 bases aligning to TRBD2. V shed 7 bases, J shed 6 bases, and the junction held 10 bases outside the gene matches. CDR1 WSHSY and CDR2 SAAADI come from the germline V gene. The CDR3 sequence is 14 residues long. The CDR3: CASKDSGSRGEQYF. The CDR3 coding sequence is TGCGCCAGCAAAGATAGCGGGAGTAGAGGCGAGCAGTACTTC.

This clone was counted between two and nine times. This rearrangement joins TRBV18 to TRBJ2-7; 9 nucleotides line up with TRBD2. V shed 6 bases and J 5 bases; nucleotides not matched to a gene: 14. The CDR3 has 16 amino acids. Germline values: CDR1 KGHSH, CDR2 LQKENI. CDR3 sequence reads: CASSPSQGTSSDEQYF. CDR3 in DNA: TGTGCCAGCTCGCCCAGTCAGGGGACTAGCTCTGACGAGCAGTACTTC.

This clone was recorded at least ten times. The J gene is TRBJ2-7, the V gene TRBV5-4; 11 nucleotides align to TRBD2. The J segment lost 6 bases and the V segment lost 0 bases, leaving 5 bases of the junction unmatched. There are 15 residues in the CDR3. The germline V gene encodes CDR1 SGHNT and CDR2 YYREEE (reference sequence). CDR3 sequence reads: CASSLELAGASEQYF. CDR3 DNA: TGTGCCAGCAGCTTGGAACTAGCGGGAGCCTCCGAGCAGTACTTC.

The chain couples TRBV2 to TRBJ1-2, with D uncertain. Germline V gives CDR1 SNHLY, CDR2 FYNNEI. The CDR3 has 14 residues. Trimming pared 7 bases from V and 7 bases from J, leaving 19 bases between. CDR3 nucleotides: TGTGCCAGCAAGGTCCGCGAGCAGGCATCTGGCTACACCTTC. Amino acid sequence: CASKVREQASGYTF.

This clone was seen at least ten times. The chain carries TRBV19 and TRBJ1-1; D gene unclear. V lost 6 bases to trimming and J lost 1 base, with 12 bases between them. In germline, CDR1 is LNHDA, CDR2 SQIVND (reference sequence). The CDR3 covers 14 residues. CDR3 in amino acids: CASSAIRWNTEAFF. The CDR3 nucleotides read TGTGCCAGTAGCGCTATAAGGTGGAACACTGAAGCTTTCTTT.

V and J are TRBV6-1 and TRBJ2-3; 7 nucleotides align to TRBD1. The CDR3 is 13 amino acids. Trimming at V came to 5 bases and at J to 4 bases, leaving 3 bases not matched to a gene. Germline V gives CDR1 MNHNS, CDR2 SASEGT. CDR3 sequence: CASSRQGSDTQYF. For the CDR3, the DNA is TGTGCCAGCAGTCGACAGGGCTCAGATACGCAGTATTTT.